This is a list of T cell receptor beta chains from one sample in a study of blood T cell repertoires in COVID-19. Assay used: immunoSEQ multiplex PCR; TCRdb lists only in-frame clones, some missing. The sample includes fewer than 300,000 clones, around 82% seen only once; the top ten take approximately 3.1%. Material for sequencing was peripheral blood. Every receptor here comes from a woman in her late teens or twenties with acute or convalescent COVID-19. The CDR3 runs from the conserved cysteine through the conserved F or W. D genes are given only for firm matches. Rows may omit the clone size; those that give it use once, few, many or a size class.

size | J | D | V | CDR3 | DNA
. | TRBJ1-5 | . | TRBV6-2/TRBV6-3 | CASTPGRVNQPQHF | TGTGCCAGCACCCCGGGCAGGGTCAATCAGCCCCAGCATTTT
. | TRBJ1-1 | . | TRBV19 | CASSPQTGNTEAFF | TGTGCCAGTAGTCCCCAGACAGGCAACACTGAAGCTTTCTTT
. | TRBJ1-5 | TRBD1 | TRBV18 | CASRGQGAGNQPQHF | TGTGCCAGCCGTGGACAGGGGGCAGGCAATCAGCCCCAGCATTTT
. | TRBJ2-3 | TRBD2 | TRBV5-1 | CASSSRTSGGQHTQYF | TGCGCCAGCAGCTCGAGGACTAGCGGGGGCCAACATACGCAGTATTTT
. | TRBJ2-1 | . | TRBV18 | CASSPTENEQFF | TGTGCCAGCTCACCGACAGAAAATGAGCAGTTCTTC
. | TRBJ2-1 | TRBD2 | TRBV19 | CASSSGRLNEQFF | TGTGCCAGTAGTAGCGGGAGGTTGAATGAGCAGTTCTTC
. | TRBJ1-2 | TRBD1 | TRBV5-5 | CASSPTGQDNGYTF | TGTGCCAGCAGCCCAACAGGACAGGATAATGGCTACACCTTC
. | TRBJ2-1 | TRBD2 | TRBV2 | CASSDTSGPNEQFF | TGTGCCAGCAGTGACACTAGCGGACCCAATGAGCAGTTCTTC
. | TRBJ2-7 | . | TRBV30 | CAWSQQGSFSYEQYF | TGTGCCTGGAGTCAACAGGGCTCCTTCTCCTACGAGCAGTACTTC
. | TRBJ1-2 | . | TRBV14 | CASSPFWMRDKNYGYTF | TGTGCCAGCAGCCCATTTTGGATGAGGGACAAAAACTATGGCTACACCTTC
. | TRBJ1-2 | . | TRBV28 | CASSRLPTATNYGYTF | TGTGCCAGCAGCCGCCTTCCGACAGCGACAAACTATGGCTACACCTTC
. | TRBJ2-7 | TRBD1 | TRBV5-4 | CASSSGQVSYEQYF | TGTGCCAGCAGCTCCGGACAGGTCAGCTACGAGCAGTACTTC
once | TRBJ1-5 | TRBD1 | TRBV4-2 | CASSPDRGGNQPQHF | TGTGCCAGCAGCCCGGACAGGGGGGGCAATCAGCCCCAGCATTTT
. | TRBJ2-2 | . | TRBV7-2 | CASSAFGGLNTGELFF | TGTGCCAGCAGCGCTTTTGGAGGTTTGAACACCGGGGAGCTGTTTTTT
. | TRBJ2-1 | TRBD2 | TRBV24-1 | CATSGTSGSQYNEQFF | TGTGCCACCAGTGGGACTAGCGGGAGTCAGTACAATGAGCAGTTCTTC
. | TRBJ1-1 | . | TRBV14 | CASSQFRVNTEAFF | TGTGCCAGCAGCCAATTCAGGGTGAACACTGAAGCTTTCTTT
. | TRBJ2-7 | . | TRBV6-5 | CASRPPGIYEQYF | TGTGCCAGCAGACCCCCGGGGATTTACGAGCAGTACTTC
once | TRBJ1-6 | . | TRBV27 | CASSSLPSYNSPLHF | TGTGCCAGCAGTTCCCTCCCCTCCTATAATTCACCCCTCCACTTT
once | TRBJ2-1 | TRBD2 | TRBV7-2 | CASSLISSGTYNEQFF | TGTGCCAGCAGCTTAATTTCCAGCGGGACCTACAATGAGCAGTTCTTC
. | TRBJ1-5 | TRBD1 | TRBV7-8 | CASSLIIQGGDQPQHF | TGTGCCAGCAGCTTAATCATACAGGGGGGAGATCAGCCCCAGCATTTT
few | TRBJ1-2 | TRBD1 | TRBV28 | CASSLFWDRGLGGYTF | TGTGCCAGCAGTTTATTCTGGGACAGGGGGCTAGGAGGCTACACCTTC
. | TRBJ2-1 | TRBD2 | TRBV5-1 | CASSRGTSGRAGNNEQFF | TGCGCCAGCAGCAGGGGGACTAGCGGGAGGGCGGGGAACAATGAGCAGTTCTTC
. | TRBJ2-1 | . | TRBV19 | CASAHAGYNEQFF | TGTGCCAGTGCCCACGCCGGCTACAATGAGCAGTTCTTC
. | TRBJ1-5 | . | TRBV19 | CASSGSGVFLSNQPQHF | TGTGCCAGTAGCGGGTCGGGGGTGTTTCTTAGCAATCAGCCCCAGCATTTT
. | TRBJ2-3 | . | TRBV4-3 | CASSQESLATDTQYF | TGCGCCAGCAGCCAAGAAAGCCTAGCGACAGATACGCAGTATTTT
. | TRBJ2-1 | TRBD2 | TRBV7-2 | CASSTTSGTGESEQFF | TGTGCCAGCAGCACGACTAGCGGGACCGGCGAGAGTGAGCAGTTCTTC
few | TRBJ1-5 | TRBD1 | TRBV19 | CASSKGTGGKGNQPQHF | TGTGCCAGTAGTAAAGGGACAGGGGGCAAGGGCAATCAGCCCCAGCATTTT
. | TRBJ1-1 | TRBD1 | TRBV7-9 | CASTPPGQGTNTEAFF | TGTGCCAGCACCCCCCCGGGACAGGGAACGAACACTGAAGCTTTCTTT
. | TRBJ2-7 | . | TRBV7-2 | CASSFTTTYEQYF | TGTGCCAGCAGCTTCACTACCACCTACGAGCAGTACTTC
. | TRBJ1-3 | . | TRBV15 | CATQGPYSGNTIYF | TGTGCCACTCAGGGTCCGTACTCTGGAAACACCATATATTTT
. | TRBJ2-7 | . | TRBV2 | CASRQDSPTYEQYF | TGTGCCAGCCGACAAGACAGCCCAACCTACGAGCAGTACTTC
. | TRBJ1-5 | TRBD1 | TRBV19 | CASGDRANQPQHF | TGTGCCAGCGGGGACAGGGCTAATCAGCCCCAGCATTTT
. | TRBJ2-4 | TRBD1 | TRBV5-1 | CASSKPGQGVNFGAKNIQYF | TGCGCCAGCAGCAAACCCGGACAGGGGGTTAATTTCGGGGCCAAAAACATTCAGTACTTC
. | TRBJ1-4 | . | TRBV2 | CASVQGRDEKLFF | TGTGCCAGCGTCCAGGGCCGAGATGAAAAACTGTTTTTT
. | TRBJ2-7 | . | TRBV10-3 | CAISDQRQAWEQYF | TGTGCCATCAGTGACCAGCGACAGGCATGGGAGCAGTACTTC
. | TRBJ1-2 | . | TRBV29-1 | CSVDTWNYGYTF | TGCAGCGTAGATACATGGAACTATGGCTACACCTTC
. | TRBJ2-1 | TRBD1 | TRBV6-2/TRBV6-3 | CASSYPYNWTGDFNYNEQFF | TGTGCCAGCAGTTACCCCTATAATTGGACAGGGGACTTCAATTACAATGAGCAGTTCTTC
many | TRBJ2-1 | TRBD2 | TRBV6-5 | CASSYRPAGAGNEQFF | TGTGCCAGCAGTTATAGGCCAGCGGGGGCTGGGAATGAGCAGTTCTTC
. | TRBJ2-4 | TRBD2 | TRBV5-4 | CASSARLAGGTLAKNIQYF | TGTGCCAGCAGCGCGAGACTAGCGGGAGGGACACTAGCCAAAAACATTCAGTACTTC
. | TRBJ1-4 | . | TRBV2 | CASSGGTNEKLFF | TGTGCCAGCAGTGGCGGAACTAATGAAAAACTGTTTTTT
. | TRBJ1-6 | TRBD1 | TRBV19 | CASTETGGMTYNSPLHF | TGTGCCAGTACCGAAACAGGGGGCATGACCTATAATTCACCCCTCCACTTT
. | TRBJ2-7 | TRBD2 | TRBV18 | CASSPQTSGSIDLIYEQYF | TGTGCCAGCTCACCTCAGACTAGCGGGAGTATTGATCTTATCTACGAGCAGTACTTC
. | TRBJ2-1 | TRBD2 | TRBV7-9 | CASSLVASGNNEQFF | TGTGCCAGCAGCTTAGTGGCTAGCGGAAACAATGAGCAGTTCTTC
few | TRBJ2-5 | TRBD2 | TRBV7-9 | CASSLERDPQETQYF | TGTGCCAGCAGCTTAGAGCGGGACCCCCAAGAGACCCAGTACTTC
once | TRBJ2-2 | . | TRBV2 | CASSVTWDTANTGELFF | TGTGCCAGCAGTGTTACGTGGGACACCGCGAACACCGGGGAGCTGTTTTTT
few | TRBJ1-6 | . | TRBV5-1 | CASSVDINSPLHF | TGCGCCAGCAGCGTAGATATTAATTCACCCCTCCACTTT